Listed below are T cell receptor beta chains from one sample, sequenced in a study of CD8+CD57+ T cells in acquired aplastic anemia. From the reads, TCRdb called clonotypes with MiXCR, one entry per CDR3 protein. Among roughly 80,000 distinct CDR3 sequences listed, just over 70% were seen once. Material: sorted CD4+, CD8+, or CD8+CD57+ T cells (not recorded which) from PBMCs. The receptors were gathered from a human donor with aplastic anemia. The CDR3 runs from the conserved cysteine through the conserved F or W. Each record gives: CDR3 length, J gene, V gene, CDR3 protein.

13	TRBJ1-5	TRBV2	CATSEDFNQPQHF
14	TRBJ2-2	TRBV7-9	CATLGLYDTGELFF
12	TRBJ2-7	TRBV7-9	CASSQTGTEQYF
15	TRBJ2-1	TRBV7-8	CASSVLAGGGNEQFF
16	TRBJ2-2	TRBV27	CASSLGTGPSTGELFF
15	TRBJ2-1	TRBV10-2	CASRKTKRGTNEQFF
12	TRBJ1-3	TRBV7-2	CASGRGTNTIYF
16	TRBJ1-1	TRBV25-1	CASTPTSMVLDTETFF
13	TRBJ2-7	TRBV15	CATSSQGLGEQYF
14	TRBJ1-2	TRBV7-9	CASSLVTGTRGYTF
15	TRBJ1-2	TRBV7-6	CASSSDRGRSYGYTF
13	TRBJ2-1	TRBV29-1	CSVATQAYNEQFF
13	TRBJ1-5	TRBV7-2	CASSSGAGQPQHF
11	TRBJ2-7	TRBV30	CAWSVGQQQYF
18	TRBJ2-7	TRBV5-6	CASSPELVGTGIPYEQYF
12	TRBJ2-7	TRBV19	CASSIGQGKQYF
14	TRBJ1-4	TRBV2	CASRTRATNEKLFF
17	TRBJ1-4	TRBV15	CATSGQGVLSTNEKLFF
12	TRBJ1-2	TRBV12-3/TRBV12-4	CATQLGGLGYTF
16	TRBJ2-3	TRBV20-1	CSARDRGLSGTDTQYF
16	TRBJ1-6	TRBV7-8	CASSLGGTDGTSPLHF
14	TRBJ1-1	TRBV19	CASSIVRGDTEAFF
15	TRBJ1-6	TRBV20-1	CSAGDIETYNSPLHF